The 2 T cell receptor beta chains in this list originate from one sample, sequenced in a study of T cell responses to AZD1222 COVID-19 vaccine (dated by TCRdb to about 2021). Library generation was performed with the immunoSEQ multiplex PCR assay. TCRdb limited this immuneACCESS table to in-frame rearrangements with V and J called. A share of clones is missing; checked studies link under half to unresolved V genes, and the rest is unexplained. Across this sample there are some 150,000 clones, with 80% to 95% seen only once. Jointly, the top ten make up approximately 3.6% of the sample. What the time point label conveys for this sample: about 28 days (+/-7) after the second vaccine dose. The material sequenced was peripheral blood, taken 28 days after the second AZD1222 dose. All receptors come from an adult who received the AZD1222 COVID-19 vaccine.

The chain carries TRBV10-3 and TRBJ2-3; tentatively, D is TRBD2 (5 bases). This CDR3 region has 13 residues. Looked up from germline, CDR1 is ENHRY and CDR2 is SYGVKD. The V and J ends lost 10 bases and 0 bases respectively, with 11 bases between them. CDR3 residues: CATMRASTDTQYF. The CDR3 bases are TGTGCCACCATGCGGGCGAGCACAGATACGCAGTATTTT.

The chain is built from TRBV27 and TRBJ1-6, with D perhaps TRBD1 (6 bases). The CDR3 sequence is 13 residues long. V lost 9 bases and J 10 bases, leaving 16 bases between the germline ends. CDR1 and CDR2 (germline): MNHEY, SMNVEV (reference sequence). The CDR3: CASRGGRNSPLHF. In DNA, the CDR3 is TGTGCCAGTAGAGGGGGTCGGAACTCACCCCTCCACTTT.